One sample yielded the 29 T cell receptor beta chains listed below, sequenced in a study of cytomegalovirus exposure and HLA in healthy donors. Only in-frame clones appear in the TCRdb table, and some are missing; sequencing was by immunoSEQ multiplex PCR. The profile shows some 150,000 clones, about 89% of them singletons. Sequencing was done on a sample of PBMCs. The origin of the receptors is a woman aged 18-29 years in good health and CMV-seropositive.

The chain uses TRBV7-2 and TRBJ2-7; TRBD2 matches 7 bases. Germline assignment: CDR1 SGHTA and CDR2 FQGNSA. CDR3 size: 15 residues. V was pared by 1 base and J by 0 bases, with 3 bases of the junction left unmatched. CDR3 residues: CASSLVLAASYEQYF. CDR3 nucleotide sequence: TGTGCCAGCAGCTTAGTCCTAGCGGCCTCCTACGAGCAGTACTTC.

This chain connects TRBV7-3 to TRBJ2-1, with 7 bases fitting TRBD2. Trimming cost V 1 base and J 3 bases; bases outside gene matches: 15. In germline, CDR1 is SGHTA, CDR2 FQGTGA. The CDR3 covers 19 residues. Here the CDR3 reads CASSLRGGGLADHYNEQFF. The CDR3 DNA follows: TGTGCCAGCAGCTTAAGGGGTGGAGGGCTAGCGGACCACTACAATGAGCAGTTCTTC.

The CDR3 here is CASSPTSGSYNEQFF. In DNA, the CDR3 is TGTGCCAGTAGCCCGACTAGCGGGAGCTACAATGAGCAGTTCTTC. The V gene is TRBV19, the J gene TRBJ2-1; the match to TRBD2 covers 12 bases. The J segment lost 3 bases and the V segment lost 6 bases, leaving 3 bases of the junction unmatched. Germline V CDR1 and CDR2: LNHDA, SQIVND (reference sequence). The CDR3 consists of 15 residues. The whole variable domain, filled in from reference TRBV19 and TRBJ2-1, reads DGGITQSPKYLFRKEGQNVTLSCEQNLNHDAMYWYRQDPGQGLRLIYYSQIVNDFQKGDIAEGYSVSREKKESFPLTVTSAQKNPTAFYLCASSPTSGSYNEQFFGPGTRLTVL.

This clone was found many times. V usage is TRBV6-5 and J usage is TRBJ1-5, with D maybe TRBD1 (5 bases). The V and J ends lost 6 bases and 4 bases respectively, with 10 bases between them. Germline CDR1 reads MNHEY; CDR2 reads SVGAGI. CDR3 length: 13 amino acids. This chain's CDR3 is CASRRAGNQPQHF. CDR3 DNA: TGTGCCAGCAGACGAGCAGGGAATCAGCCCCAGCATTTT.

The chain carries TRBV6-5 and TRBJ1-1; D might be TRBD1 (5 bases). Germline V lookup: CDR1 MNHEY, CDR2 SVGAGI. The CDR3 is made up of 15 amino acids. The V and J ends lost 1 base and 2 bases respectively, with 11 bases between them. The CDR3 reads CASSYWSGDNTEAFF. DNA for the CDR3: TGTGCCAGCAGTTACTGGTCGGGGGATAACACTGAAGCTTTCTTT.

V usage is TRBV27 and J usage is TRBJ1-2; TRBD1 is a possible D gene (6 bases). The CDR3 has 16 residues. Germline loops: CDR1 MNHEY, CDR2 SMNVEV (reference sequence). V dropped 0 bases and J dropped 0 bases, with 11 bases sitting between them. This CDR3 is CASSLSGEGANYGYTF. CDR3 DNA sequence: TGTGCCAGCAGTTTATCGGGGGAGGGGGCTAACTATGGCTACACCTTC.

The CDR3 loop reads CASSERRETQYF. In DNA form, the CDR3 reads TGTGCCAGCAGTGAAAGGAGAGAGACCCAGTACTTC. The chain uses TRBV25-1 and TRBJ2-5, with D unresolved. Between the trimmed V and J ends, which lost 2 bases and 4 bases, there was a span of 5 bases. Germline V lookup: CDR1 MGHDK, CDR2 SYGVNS. The CDR3 covers 12 residues. Supplemented by reference TRBV25-1 and TRBJ2-5, the full variable domain reads EADIYQTPRYLVIGTGKKITLECSQTMGHDKMYWYQQDPGMELHLIHYSYGVNSTEKGDLSSESTVSRIRTEHFPLTLESARPSHTSQYLCASSERRETQYFGPGTRLLVL.

This rearrangement joins TRBV29-1 to TRBJ2-1; TRBD1 might be the D (6 bases). This CDR3 spans 15 amino acids. CDR1 and CDR2 (germline): SQVTM, ANQGSEA. V lost 7 bases to trimming and J lost 6 bases, with 22 bases between them. CDR3 in amino acids: CSAGDPPRAGNEQFF. In DNA form, the CDR3 reads TGCAGCGCAGGGGACCCCCCCCGCGCTGGCAATGAGCAGTTCTTC.

The chain combines TRBV19 with TRBJ1-5, with D maybe TRBD1 (6 bases). V lost 6 bases and J lost 0, with 12 bases in between. In germline, CDR1 is LNHDA, CDR2 SQIVND (reference sequence). The CDR3 extends over 15 amino acids. Here the CDR3 reads CASRGQDLSNQPQHF. The CDR3 DNA is TGTGCCAGTAGGGGACAAGACCTTAGCAATCAGCCCCAGCATTTT.

This chain connects TRBV7-6 to TRBJ2-2; D unclear. The germline V gene encodes CDR1 SGHVS and CDR2 FNYEAQ. The CDR3 contains 13 residues. V lost 5 bases, J lost 6 bases, and 10 bases lay in between. The CDR3 sequence: CASSLRHSGELFF. The CDR3, as DNA: TGTGCCAGCAGCCTACGACACTCCGGGGAGCTGTTTTTT.

This clone was picked up a small number of times. V is TRBV5-4 and J is TRBJ1-2; D possibly corresponds to TRBD1 (6 bases). Trimming cost V 4 bases and J 2 bases, with 12 bases left between them. This CDR3 has 14 amino acids. Germline loops: CDR1 SGHNT, CDR2 YYREEE (reference sequence). The CDR3 region is CASSRDTANYGYTF. Here the CDR3 DNA reads TGTGCCAGCAGCCGGGACACGGCGAACTATGGCTACACCTTC. Variable domain in full (rest from reference TRBV5-4 and TRBJ1-2): ETGVTQSPTHLIKTRGQQVTLRCSSQSGHNTVSWYQQALGQGPQFIFQYYREEENGRGNFPPRFSGLQFPNYSSELNVNALELDDSALYLCASSRDTANYGYTFGSGTRLTVV.

The chain couples TRBV19 to TRBJ2-5; 7 positions agree with TRBD1. The CDR3 is made up of 13 amino acids. The junction had 4 bases not matched to a gene; V was cut back by 6 bases and J by 3 bases. Germline V gene data show CDR1 as LNHDA and CDR2 as SQIVND (reference sequence). The DNA for the CDR3 is TGTGCCAGTAGCTATGGGACAGAAGAGACCCAGTACTTC. This translates into CASSYGTEETQYF.

This sequence joins TRBV21-1 and TRBJ2-7; the listed D gene, TRBD1, was not tested against the DNA. TRBV21-1 has pseudogene status. The CDR3 totals 13 residues. CDR3 loop: CASSKGRDYEQYF. The CDR3 bases are TGTGCCAGCAGCAAAGGCAGGGACTACGAGCAGTACTTC.

The V gene is TRBV30, the J gene TRBJ1-1; 7 bases align to TRBD1. The CDR3 sequence is 14 residues long. Trimming removed 8 bases from V and 4 bases from J; junction bases left unmatched: 13. Germline lookup yields CDR1 GTSNPN and CDR2 SVGIG (reference sequence). CDR3 loop: CASQPSRGFTEAFF. The CDR3 region has the DNA TGTGCCAGCCAGCCCAGCAGGGGGTTCACTGAAGCTTTCTTT.

V and J are TRBV4-3 and TRBJ1-4, with 7 bases matching TRBD1. Germline assignment: CDR1 LGHNA and CDR2 YSLEER. Unmatched junction bases numbered 4, after V lost 1 base and J lost 5 bases. This CDR3 is 15 amino acids long. CDR3 nucleotides: TGCGCCAGCAGCCAAGGGGACAGTGACAATGAAAAACTGTTTTTT. It codes for CASSQGDSDNEKLFF.

The genes are TRBV7-3 and TRBJ2-3; perhaps TRBD2 as D (6 bases). Per germline, CDR1 SGHTA and CDR2 FQGTGA. V gave up 2 bases and J gave up 10 bases, with 7 bases separating them. This CDR3 has 11 amino acids. The CDR3 spells CASSLGGAQYF. In DNA, the CDR3 is TGTGCCAGCAGCTTAGGCGGGGCGCAGTATTTT.

This clone was recorded only once. V and J are TRBV7-6 and TRBJ2-7; D remains unclear. The V gene lost 2 bases and the J gene lost 6 bases, with 11 bases spanning the gap. The CDR3 is 13 residues long. The germline V gene has CDR1 SGHVS and CDR2 FNYEAQ. As DNA, the CDR3 is TGTGCCAGCAGCTTATTTGGCTCCAGCGAGCAGTACTTC. Translation gives CASSLFGSSEQYF.

J is TRBJ1-1 and V is TRBV29-1; 9 nucleotides agree with TRBD1. V shed 6 bases and J 3 bases; nucleotides not matched to a gene: 8. Germline CDR1 is SQVTM and CDR2 is ANQGSEA. The CDR3 contains 14 residues. The CDR3 protein is CSVQDRGRDTEAFF. The DNA for the CDR3 is TGCAGCGTGCAAGACAGGGGGAGAGACACTGAAGCTTTCTTT.

The chain joins TRBV7-6 to TRBJ2-2; the D gene is possibly TRBD1 (5 bases). CDR1 and CDR2 from the germline V gene are SGHVS and FNYEAQ. V lost 5 bases to trimming and J lost 2 bases, with 12 bases between them. CDR3 length: 15 residues. The DNA for the CDR3 is TGTGCCAGCAGCAGAATCCAGGGAAACACCGGGGAGCTGTTTTTT. Residues: CASSRIQGNTGELFF.

The chain has TRBV28 and TRBJ1-5, with TRBD1 as a possible D gene (5 bases). The CDR3 totals 12 residues. CDR1 and CDR2 from the germline V gene are MDHEN and SYDVKM. V was cut by 10 bases and J by 4 bases, with 11 bases left in between. The CDR3 sequence: CATGGLNQPQHF. In nucleotides, the CDR3 is TGTGCCACCGGGGGTCTTAATCAGCCCCAGCATTTT.

The chain employs TRBV27 and TRBJ2-1, with D possibly TRBD2 on 6 matching bases. Germline lookup yields CDR1 MNHEY and CDR2 SMNVEV (reference sequence). The length of the CDR3 is 17 residues. V was clipped by 6 bases and J by 5 bases, with 23 bases between them. The CDR3 loop is CASRDGSRLARNNEQFF. The CDR3 DNA sequence: TGTGCCAGCAGAGACGGTTCGCGTCTAGCGAGAAACAATGAGCAGTTCTTC.

Only one count was recorded for this clone. The gene calls are TRBV30 and TRBJ2-5, with TRBD1 identical over 9 bases. In germline, CDR1 is GTSNPN, CDR2 SVGIG (reference sequence). The length of the CDR3 is 13 residues. V shed 3 bases, J shed 4 bases, and the junction held 3 bases outside the gene matches. The CDR3 region is CAWSQGQGETQYF. The CDR3 DNA is TGTGCCTGGAGCCAGGGACAGGGAGAGACCCAGTACTTC.

This chain joins TRBV2 and TRBJ2-1, with TRBD1 matching over 9 bases. The CDR3 runs to 13 residues. After removal of 6 bases from V and 8 bases from J, the junction contained 5 bases not matched to a gene. Germline-derived CDR1 and CDR2 are SNHLY and FYNNEI. The CDR3 region has the DNA TGTGCCAGCAGGCTTACAGGGGGCTATGAGCAGTTCTTC. It yields the protein CASRLTGGYEQFF. Combining the CDR3 with reference TRBV2 and TRBJ2-1 gives the whole variable domain EPEVTQTPSHQVTQMGQEVILRCVPISNHLYFYWYRQILGQKVEFLVSFYNNEISEKSEIFDDQFSVERPDGSNFTLKIRSTKLEDSAMYFCASRLTGGYEQFFGPGTRLTVL.

The chain has TRBV30 and TRBJ2-3, with 7 bases aligning to TRBD1. V trimming: 5 bases; J trimming: 2 bases; junction bases outside the gene matches: 19. The CDR3 is made up of 18 amino acids. The V gene's germline CDR1 is GTSNPN and CDR2 SVGIG (reference sequence). CDR3 loop: CAWDTGTELPLSTDTQYF. DNA for the CDR3: TGTGCCTGGGATACCGGGACAGAACTTCCCCTTTCCACAGATACGCAGTATTTT.

V and J are TRBV2 and TRBJ1-3; TRBD1 is a possible D gene (6 bases). Germline V CDR1 and CDR2: SNHLY, FYNNEI. This CDR3 has 15 residues. The V end was cut by 8 bases, the J end by 0 bases, with 14 bases between. CDR3 sequence: CASCLQGRSGNTIYF. CDR3 DNA: TGTGCCAGCTGCCTACAGGGCCGCTCTGGAAACACCATATATTTT.

The CDR3 loop is CASSLLEPGINEQFF. Here the CDR3 DNA reads TGTGCCAGCAGTTTATTAGAACCAGGAATCAATGAGCAGTTCTTC. The gene calls are TRBV28 and TRBJ2-1, with no clear D. Trimming shortened V by 1 base and J by 6 bases, and 13 bases separated the two germline ends. CDR3 size: 15 residues. Germline V gives CDR1 MDHEN, CDR2 SYDVKM.

The chain uses TRBV30 and TRBJ2-7; 10 bases are shared with TRBD1. The CDR3 has 14 amino acids. V lost 2 bases and J lost 3; bases outside the gene matches: 4. CDR1 and CDR2 from the germline V gene are GTSNPN and SVGIG (reference sequence). This CDR3 is CAWSWDRGGYEQYF. The CDR3 nucleotides are TGTGCCTGGAGTTGGGACAGGGGCGGCTACGAGCAGTACTTC.

This sequence joins TRBV6-5 and TRBJ1-2; 8 nucleotides agree with TRBD1. Germline CDR1 MNHEY, CDR2 SVGAGI. V lost 5 bases, J lost 6 bases, and 5 bases stayed unmatched. This CDR3 is built from 13 residues. The DNA of the CDR3 is TGTGCCAGCAGTCCCGGACAGGGAGATGGCTACACCTTC. Translated, it gives CASSPGQGDGYTF.

V usage is TRBV6-5 and J usage is TRBJ2-7, with D possibly matching TRBD1 (5 bases). Germline V gene sequence: CDR1 MNHEY, CDR2 SVGAGI. The ends were cut back, 5 bases at V and 5 bases at J, with 10 bases in the middle. There are 12 residues in the CDR3. The CDR3 reads CASSRGLDEQYF. The CDR3, as DNA: TGTGCCAGCAGTAGGGGATTGGACGAGCAGTACTTC.